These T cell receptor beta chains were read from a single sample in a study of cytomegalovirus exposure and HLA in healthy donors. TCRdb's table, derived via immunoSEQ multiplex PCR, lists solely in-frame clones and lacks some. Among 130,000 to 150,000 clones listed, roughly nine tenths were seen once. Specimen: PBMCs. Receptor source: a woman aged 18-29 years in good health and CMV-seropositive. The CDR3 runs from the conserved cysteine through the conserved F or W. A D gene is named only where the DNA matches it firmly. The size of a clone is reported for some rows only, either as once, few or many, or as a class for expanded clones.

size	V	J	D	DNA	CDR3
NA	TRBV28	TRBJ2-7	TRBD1	TGTGCCAGCAGCCTCAGGGGGCGCCAATCCTACGAGCAGTACTTC	CASSLRGRQSYEQYF
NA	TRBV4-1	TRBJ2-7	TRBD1	TGCGCCAGCAGCCAAGACATCACCCACAGGGGGCTCTACGAGCAGTACTTC	CASSQDITHRGLYEQYF
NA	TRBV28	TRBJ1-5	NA	TGTGCCAGCAGTTTTCAGGTCTCCCTCCTTTATAGCAATCAGCCCCAGCATTTT	CASSFQVSLLYSNQPQHF
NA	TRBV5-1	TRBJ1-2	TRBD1	TGCGCCAGCAGCCGCTTCCCCCGGGACAGGGGTCGGGGCTACACCTTC	CASSRFPRDRGRGYTF
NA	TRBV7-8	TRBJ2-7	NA	TGTGCCAGCAGCCCCTTGACTCTCCCTAGGCGCTACGAGCAGTACTTC	CASSPLTLPRRYEQYF
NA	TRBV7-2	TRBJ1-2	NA	TGTGCCAGCAGCTTACAGGGTCGGGGCTACACCTTC	CASSLQGRGYTF
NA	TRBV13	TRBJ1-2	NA	TGTGCCAGCAGCTCCACAGGGTATGGAGGCTACACCTTC	CASSSTGYGGYTF
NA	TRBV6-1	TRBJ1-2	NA	TGTGCCAGCAGCCCGAATGTGGGGGCGCCGGGAGGCTACACCTTC	CASSPNVGAPGGYTF
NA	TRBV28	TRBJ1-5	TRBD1	TGTGCCAGCCTTAGACAGGGTGGGGGGAGCAATCAGCCCCAGCATTTT	CASLRQGGGSNQPQHF
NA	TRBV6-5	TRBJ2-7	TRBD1	TGTGCCAGCAGTTACTCTGGGACAGGGTTCGGGGAGCAGTACTTC	CASSYSGTGFGEQYF
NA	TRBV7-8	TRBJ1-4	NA	TGTGCCAGCAGCTTAGACGTAACCGAGTACGAGGAAAAACTGTTTTTT	CASSLDVTEYEEKLFF
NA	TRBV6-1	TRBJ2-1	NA	TGTGCCAGCAGTGAAGGGTTTCTGGGGGCGGATGAGCAGTTCTTC	CASSEGFLGADEQFF
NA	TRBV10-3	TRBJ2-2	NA	TGTGCCATCAGACCGGACACCACCGGGGAGCTGTTTTTT	CAIRPDTTGELFF
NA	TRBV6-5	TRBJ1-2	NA	TGTGCCAGCAGTCGGGCGGGACGCAACTATGGCTACACCTTC	CASSRAGRNYGYTF
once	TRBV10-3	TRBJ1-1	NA	TGTGCCATCAGTGAGTCGCCCAAGGGGGGGTCGGTCGAAGCTTTCTTT	CAISESPKGGSVEAFF
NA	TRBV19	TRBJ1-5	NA	TGTGCCAGTAGTAGACAGTCATATAGCAATCAGCCCCAGCATTTT	CASSRQSYSNQPQHF
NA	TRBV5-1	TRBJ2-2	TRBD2	TGCGCCAGCAGCTCGGGACTAGCCGTTCCCGGGGAGCTGTTTTTT	CASSSGLAVPGELFF
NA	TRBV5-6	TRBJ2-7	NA	TGTGCCAGCAGCTTGGGCGGCTACGAGCAGTACTTC	CASSLGGYEQYF
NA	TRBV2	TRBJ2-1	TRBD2	TGTGCCAGCAGGGTCATCTTCGCGGGGGGCAATGAGCAGTTCTTC	CASRVIFAGGNEQFF
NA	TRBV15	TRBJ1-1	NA	TGTGCCACCAGCACTGTCGGACTGGCGAACACTGAAGCTTTCTTT	CATSTVGLANTEAFF
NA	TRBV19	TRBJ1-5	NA	TGTGCCAGTAGTATAGATCTGTACAGGGTGGGTCAGCCCCAGCATTTT	CASSIDLYRVGQPQHF
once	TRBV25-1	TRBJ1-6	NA	TGTGCCAGCAGTGAAGACGTCGGGCGGCGGGTCAATTCACCCCTCCACTTT	CASSEDVGRRVNSPLHF
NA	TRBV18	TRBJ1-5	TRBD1	TGTGCCAGCTCAGAAAACAGGGGGCCGGGCAATCAGCCCCAGCATTTT	CASSENRGPGNQPQHF
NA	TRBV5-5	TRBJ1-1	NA	TGTGCCAGCAGCCCCTCAGGGAATTGGAACACTGAAGCTTTCTTT	CASSPSGNWNTEAFF
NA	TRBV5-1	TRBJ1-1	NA	TGCGCCAGCAGCCTGATGACTTTGAACACTGAAGCTTTCTTT	CASSLMTLNTEAFF
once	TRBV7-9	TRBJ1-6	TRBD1	TGTGCCAGCAGCTTTCGGACAGGGGGATCACCCCTCCACTTT	CASSFRTGGSPLHF
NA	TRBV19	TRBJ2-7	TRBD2	TGTGCCAGTAGTATAGCGGGGGGTGCCTACGAGCAGTACTTC	CASSIAGGAYEQYF
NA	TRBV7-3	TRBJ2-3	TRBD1	TGTGCCAGCAGCTTAACTCCGACAGGGGTGGGCACAGATACGCAGTATTTT	CASSLTPTGVGTDTQYF
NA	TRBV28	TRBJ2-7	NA	TGTGCCAGCAGTTTATCCAGTTACGAGCAGTACTTC	CASSLSSYEQYF
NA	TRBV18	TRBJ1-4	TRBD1	TGTGCCAGCTCACCTTTGACCGGGACAGTTAATGAAAAACTGTTTTTT	CASSPLTGTVNEKLFF
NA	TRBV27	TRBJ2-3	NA	TGTGCCAGCAGTTTATCCTTTAGTTTGCCAGGTGGAGATACGCAGTATTTT	CASSLSFSLPGGDTQYF
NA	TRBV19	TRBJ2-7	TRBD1	TGTGCCAGTATTTTAAAAGCCGACAGGGAAATTATCTACGAGCAGTACTTC	CASILKADREIIYEQYF
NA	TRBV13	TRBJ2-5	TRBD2	TGTGCCAGCAGCTTCCGGACTAGCGGGGGTTCAGAGACCCAGTACTTC	CASSFRTSGGSETQYF
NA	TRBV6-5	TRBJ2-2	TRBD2	TGTGCCAGCAGTCGGACTAGCGTCTCCGGGGAGCTGTTTTTT	CASSRTSVSGELFF
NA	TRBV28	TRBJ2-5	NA	TGTGCCAGCAGAGAACGACAGGCGGGCCAAGAGACCCAGTACTTC	CASRERQAGQETQYF
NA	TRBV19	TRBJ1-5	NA	TGTGCCAGTAGTATTCGGGGAGGACAGCCCCAGCATTTT	CASSIRGGQPQHF
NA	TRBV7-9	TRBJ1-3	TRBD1	TGTGCCAGCAGCTTAGCGACCGGGACAGCCTCTGGAAACACCATATATTTT	CASSLATGTASGNTIYF
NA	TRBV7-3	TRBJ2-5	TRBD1	TGTGCCAGCAGCCGGGGACAGGCAGAGACCCAGTACTTC	CASSRGQAETQYF
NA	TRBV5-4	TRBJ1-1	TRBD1	TGTGCCAGCAGCTTTGGACAGGGGTACACTGAAGCTTTCTTT	CASSFGQGYTEAFF
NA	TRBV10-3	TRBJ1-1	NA	TGTGCCATCAGTGAGTCATCAGCTGAAGCTTTCTTT	CAISESSAEAFF
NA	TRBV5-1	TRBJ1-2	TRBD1	TGCGCCAGCAGCTTACGACAGGGGGAATCGGGCTACACCTTC	CASSLRQGESGYTF
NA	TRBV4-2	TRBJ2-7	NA	TGTGCCAGCAGAGCGATTGGGGCGGGACGGCGGGTGGGGGAGCAGTACTTC	CASRAIGAGRRVGEQYF